This T cell receptor (beta chain) was recovered during a study of CD8 T cells in Susac syndrome. High-throughput TCR beta sequencing covered peripheral CD8+ and CD4+ T cells. RNA was extracted with the RNeasy kit, and a quantity of roughly 0.5 to 1 ug was reverse transcribed using random hexamers. TCRdb analysed the immunoSEQ multiplex PCR reads with MiXCR anew, one entry per CDR3 protein. This sample has about 150,000 distinct CDR3 sequences; approximately 95% occur once, and the top ten carry over 0.15%. Germline V gives CDR1 SGHAT, CDR2 FQNNGV. V lost 4 bases and J 8 bases, leaving 6 bases between the germline ends. The CDR3 runs to 10 residues. A single count supports this clonotype.

Sequencing was performed on CD8+ T cells from PBMCs. V usage is TRBV11-2 and J usage is TRBJ2-7; D gene uncertain. The sequence derives from a human donor with Susac syndrome. CDR3 amino acids: CASSSNKQYF. CDR3 sequence (DNA): TGTGCCAGCAGCTCTAACAAGCAGTACTTC.